These T cell receptor beta chains were read from a single sample in a study of blood T cell repertoires in COVID-19. Using immunoSEQ multiplex PCR, the repertoire was profiled, and TCRdb retains in-frame clones only, with some absent. The sample has under 110,000 clones; about 92% are singletons. The material sequenced was peripheral blood. The receptors here all came from a middle-aged man with active COVID-19. The CDR3 runs from the conserved cysteine through the conserved F or W.

v_gene: TRBV28
j_gene: TRBJ2-2
CDR3aa: CATRRASNTGELFF

v_gene: TRBV5-4
j_gene: TRBJ2-2
CDR3aa: CASSLAGSRNTGELFF

v_gene: TRBV19
j_gene: TRBJ2-1
CDR3aa: CASRPGTVDNEQFF

v_gene: TRBV19
j_gene: TRBJ1-1
CDR3aa: CASSPLEGNTEAFF

v_gene: TRBV7-2
j_gene: TRBJ2-1
CDR3aa: CASSLTREREQFF

v_gene: TRBV4-1
j_gene: TRBJ2-5
CDR3aa: CASSYDRGNGETQYF

v_gene: TRBV6-5
j_gene: TRBJ1-6
CDR3aa: CASSTQTGDNSPLHF

v_gene: TRBV7-8
j_gene: TRBJ2-1
CDR3aa: CASSIGRDRAYNEQFF

v_gene: TRBV6-6
j_gene: TRBJ2-3
CDR3aa: CASTGEGPPDTQYF

v_gene: TRBV11-3
j_gene: TRBJ2-5
CDR3aa: CASSLGDSEETQYF

v_gene: TRBV27
j_gene: TRBJ1-5
CDR3aa: CASGRGQDYQPQHF